This T cell receptor beta chain is from a study of spatial heterogeneity in lung cancer (dated by TCRdb to between 2018 and 2020). General notes on the study: Beta-chain transcripts were consistently detected in greater numbers than alpha-chain transcripts, which likely reflected higher beta-chain transcript abundance. In the raw uncorrected reads, each unique combination of TCR and UMI appeared more than ten times on average. In non-small cell lung cancer, the study quantitatively compared TCR alpha and beta repertoires across several tumor regions, matched nontumor lung, and blood. The study linked features of the TCR repertoire to counts of nonsynonymous mutations, which were determined by whole-exome sequencing of tumor tissue. At surgery, hundreds of tumor regions, around 68 matched nontumor lung samples and 56 PBMC samples were TCR-sequenced for both alpha and beta chains.

Sample time point, as interpreted from the label and publication: sample taken at primary tumor resection. Whole RNA extracted from tumor and nontumor lung tissue, or from cryopreserved PBMC samples, was used for TCR sequencing without cell sorting. The donors were 60 to 80 patients from the lung TRACERx cohort who had early-stage, untreated non-small cell lung cancer. Only patients for whom sufficient RNA was available from at least two tumor regions were selected for TCR sequencing. The library was made by 5' RACE. Sequencing used a NextSeq 500. To allow correction of PCR and sequencing errors, the TCR library protocol tagged every TCR cDNA molecule with a unique molecular identifier. The paper's processing steps were these. TCR identification, UMI-based error correction and CDR3 extraction were all carried out with Decombinator tools. Expanded TCRs were defined as those above a frequency of 2 per 1,000, corresponding to the top 1% of the tumor frequency distribution. Each repertoire was subsampled 100 times to 5,000 TCRs, after which Renyi diversity was computed with the R vegan package. CDR3 similarity networks were built from amino acid triplet string-kernel similarity, connecting CDR3s with pairwise similarity above 0.82. The public reads were run again by TCRdb, first through fastp at Q25 and then through MiXCR, and only productive beta chains were kept. Each CDR3 protein appears once, grouped with its most common genes and DNA. What appears here as the V and J calls and clone size reflects TCRdb's work, not the paper's. This sample holds about 38,000 distinct CDR3 sequences; around 7.5% were observed only once. The ten top clones hold roughly 28% of the sample.

What the authors observed across the whole study: Ubiquitous expanded tumor TCRs were found in blood more often at tumor resection than at routine follow-up. Confirming at a functional level the hypothesis that regional TCRs recognize regional mutations was considered to require additional single-cell paired TCR alpha and beta sequencing.

This clonotype was counted at least ten times. No antigen is known for it. Base quality data are lacking; no much larger clone is found one base away. The junction shows trimming of 4 bases on V and 3 bases on J, plus 10 bases between the germline ends. From its cysteine to its phenylalanine, the CDR3 spans 14 amino acids. CDR3 DNA is the only sequence kept; it has 42 bases, read in frame from the first base. Sequences LGHDT (CDR1) and YNNKEL (CDR2) are obtained from the germline V gene (reference sequence). The sample here was PBMCs, taken at surgery. The chain couples TRBV3-1 to TRBJ1-5, with the identity of the D gene unclear. The source is a male donor with early-stage non-small cell lung cancer. The bases read TGTGCCAGCAGCCGAGCCGGGGACAATCAGCCCCAGCATTTT. Its protein is CASSRAGDNQPQHF.